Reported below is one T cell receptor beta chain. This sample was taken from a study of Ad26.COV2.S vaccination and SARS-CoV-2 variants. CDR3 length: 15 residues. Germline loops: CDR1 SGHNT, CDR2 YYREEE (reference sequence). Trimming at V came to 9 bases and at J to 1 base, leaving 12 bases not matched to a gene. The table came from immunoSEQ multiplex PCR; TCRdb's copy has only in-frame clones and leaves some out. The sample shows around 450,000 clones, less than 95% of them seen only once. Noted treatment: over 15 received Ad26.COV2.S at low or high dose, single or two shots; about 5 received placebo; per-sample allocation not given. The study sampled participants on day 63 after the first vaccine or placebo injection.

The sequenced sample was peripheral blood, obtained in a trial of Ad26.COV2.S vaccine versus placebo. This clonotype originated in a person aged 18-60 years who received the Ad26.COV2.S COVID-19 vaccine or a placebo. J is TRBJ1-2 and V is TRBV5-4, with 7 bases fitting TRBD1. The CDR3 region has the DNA TGTGCCACCACTGATAGGGGGCTGTATAACTATGGCTACACCTTC. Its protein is CATTDRGLYNYGYTF.